A selection of T cell receptor beta chains follows, all from one sample in a study of persistence of HIV-infected CD4 T cells. Which antigens these TCRs recognize remains unknown. The data were produced by immunoSEQ multiplex PCR, yet TCRdb's version contains in-frame clones alone and is incomplete. The sample carries under 40,000 clones, approximately 70% recorded once. The sequences come from CD4+ T cells sorted from PBMCs after approximately 19-hour stimulation, collected from a patient who received antiretroviral therapy. The source is an adult man with HIV who was CMV-seropositive. Both conserved end residues are part of each CDR3. Fields, in order: J gene, clone size, V gene, D gene, CDR3 protein, CDR3 DNA. D genes are given only for firm matches. Not all rows give a size; the values are once, few, many and, for expanded clones, a class.

J gene: TRBJ2-3
clone size: NA
V gene: TRBV28
D gene: NA
CDR3 protein: CASSLSGLRTDTQYF
CDR3 DNA: TGTGCCAGCAGTTTAAGCGGACTACGCACAGATACGCAGTATTTT

J gene: TRBJ1-1
clone size: NA
V gene: TRBV12-5
D gene: NA
CDR3 protein: CASGPRGGREAFF
CDR3 DNA: TGTGCTAGTGGTCCCCGAGGGGGGCGTGAAGCTTTCTTT

J gene: TRBJ1-4
clone size: few
V gene: TRBV6-5
D gene: NA
CDR3 protein: CASSYMRPERGEKLFF
CDR3 DNA: TGTGCCAGCAGTTACATGCGACCCGAACGGGGTGAAAAACTGTTTTTT

J gene: TRBJ2-7
clone size: NA
V gene: TRBV28
D gene: NA
CDR3 protein: CASSPEMYEQYF
CDR3 DNA: TGTGCCAGCAGTCCGGAAATGTACGAGCAGTACTTC

J gene: TRBJ1-2
clone size: NA
V gene: TRBV9
D gene: TRBD1
CDR3 protein: CARSADRGLGGYTF
CDR3 DNA: TGTGCCCGCAGCGCAGACAGGGGGCTCGGGGGCTACACCTTC

J gene: TRBJ2-5
clone size: NA
V gene: TRBV5-6
D gene: NA
CDR3 protein: CASSLGLGGDQETQYF
CDR3 DNA: TGTGCCAGCAGCTTGGGACTGGGAGGCGACCAAGAGACCCAGTACTTC

J gene: TRBJ1-1
clone size: few
V gene: TRBV29-1
D gene: TRBD1
CDR3 protein: CSVRDRAFGTEAFF
CDR3 DNA: TGCAGCGTCCGGGACAGGGCCTTTGGCACTGAAGCTTTCTTT

J gene: TRBJ2-5
clone size: NA
V gene: TRBV19
D gene: NA
CDR3 protein: CASSIGMQETQYF
CDR3 DNA: TGTGCCAGTAGTATAGGGATGCAAGAGACCCAGTACTTC

J gene: TRBJ1-4
clone size: NA
V gene: TRBV30
D gene: NA
CDR3 protein: CAWRRPNEKLFF
CDR3 DNA: TGTGCCTGGCGGAGACCTAATGAAAAACTGTTTTTT

J gene: TRBJ2-7
clone size: NA
V gene: TRBV27
D gene: NA
CDR3 protein: CASSPAPLQGFHYEQYF
CDR3 DNA: TGTGCCAGCAGTCCAGCCCCGTTGCAGGGGTTCCACTACGAGCAGTACTTC

J gene: TRBJ1-1
clone size: NA
V gene: TRBV3-1/TRBV3-2
D gene: NA
CDR3 protein: CASSQRGDTEAFF
CDR3 DNA: TGTGCCAGCAGCCAGAGGGGGGACACTGAAGCTTTCTTT

J gene: TRBJ2-7
clone size: NA
V gene: TRBV6-5
D gene: TRBD1
CDR3 protein: CASSYGTGLNEQYF
CDR3 DNA: TGTGCCAGCAGTTACGGGACAGGGCTCAACGAGCAGTACTTC

J gene: TRBJ2-6
clone size: NA
V gene: TRBV5-1
D gene: NA
CDR3 protein: CASSPGAPGANVLTF
CDR3 DNA: TGCGCCAGCAGCCCGGGAGCGCCTGGGGCCAACGTCCTGACTTTC

J gene: TRBJ2-3
clone size: once
V gene: TRBV6-2/TRBV6-3
D gene: TRBD2
CDR3 protein: CASSLLAGGMDTQYF
CDR3 DNA: TGTGCCAGCAGCCTCCTAGCGGGGGGGATGGATACGCAGTATTTT

J gene: TRBJ2-2
clone size: NA
V gene: TRBV5-1
D gene: TRBD1
CDR3 protein: CASSLPGGRTGELFF
CDR3 DNA: TGCGCCAGCAGCTTGCCAGGGGGACGGACCGGGGAGCTGTTTTTT

J gene: TRBJ1-2
clone size: NA
V gene: TRBV4-2
D gene: TRBD1
CDR3 protein: CASSQGQGYGYTF
CDR3 DNA: TGTGCCAGCAGCCAGGGACAGGGCTATGGCTACACCTTC

J gene: TRBJ1-1
clone size: NA
V gene: TRBV7-9
D gene: TRBD1
CDR3 protein: CASSPEGDRNTEAFF
CDR3 DNA: TGTGCCAGCAGCCCCGAGGGGGACAGGAACACTGAAGCTTTCTTT

J gene: TRBJ1-4
clone size: once
V gene: TRBV5-1
D gene: TRBD1
CDR3 protein: CASSSMTGSNEKLFF
CDR3 DNA: TGCGCCAGCAGCTCCATGACAGGGTCTAATGAAAAACTGTTTTTT

J gene: TRBJ1-2
clone size: medium-sized
V gene: TRBV2
D gene: NA
CDR3 protein: CASSLGAGLGGYTF
CDR3 DNA: TGTGCCAGCAGTCTGGGGGCAGGGTTAGGTGGCTACACCTTC

J gene: TRBJ1-2
clone size: NA
V gene: TRBV2
D gene: NA
CDR3 protein: CASSERGPNYGYTF
CDR3 DNA: TGTGCCAGCAGTGAAAGGGGCCCTAACTATGGCTACACCTTC

J gene: TRBJ1-5
clone size: NA
V gene: TRBV6-5
D gene: NA
CDR3 protein: CASGGSHNQPQHF
CDR3 DNA: TGTGCCAGCGGGGGATCCCATAATCAGCCCCAGCATTTT

J gene: TRBJ2-2
clone size: once
V gene: TRBV15
D gene: NA
CDR3 protein: CATSGGTVDLTGELFF
CDR3 DNA: TGTGCCACCAGCGGTGGGACCGTCGACCTAACCGGGGAGCTGTTTTTT

J gene: TRBJ2-1
clone size: NA
V gene: TRBV7-8
D gene: NA
CDR3 protein: CASSRGTILYNEQFF
CDR3 DNA: TGTGCCAGCAGCCGCGGGACAATCCTCTACAATGAGCAGTTCTTC

J gene: TRBJ1-1
clone size: NA
V gene: TRBV7-9
D gene: NA
CDR3 protein: CASRPTGKRTEAFF
CDR3 DNA: TGTGCCAGCAGACCAACAGGGAAAAGGACTGAAGCTTTCTTT

J gene: TRBJ1-2
clone size: few
V gene: TRBV27
D gene: NA
CDR3 protein: CASSPRGGGNYGYTF
CDR3 DNA: TGTGCCAGCAGTCCGCGTGGCGGGGGAAACTATGGCTACACCTTC

J gene: TRBJ1-4
clone size: NA
V gene: TRBV28
D gene: TRBD1
CDR3 protein: CASSQGAVNEKLFF
CDR3 DNA: TGTGCCAGCAGTCAGGGGGCCGTCAATGAAAAACTGTTTTTT

J gene: TRBJ2-7
clone size: NA
V gene: TRBV4-1
D gene: TRBD1
CDR3 protein: CASSRDSLYEQYF
CDR3 DNA: TGCGCCAGCAGCCGGGACAGCCTCTACGAGCAGTACTTC

J gene: TRBJ2-2
clone size: NA
V gene: TRBV24-1
D gene: NA
CDR3 protein: CATSHRVGELFF
CDR3 DNA: TGTGCCACCAGCCACCGTGTGGGGGAGCTGTTTTTT

J gene: TRBJ1-4
clone size: once
V gene: TRBV19
D gene: NA
CDR3 protein: CASSIDRGTSREKLFF
CDR3 DNA: TGTGCCAGTAGTATAGATCGAGGGACGAGCAGAGAAAAACTGTTTTTT

J gene: TRBJ1-1
clone size: NA
V gene: TRBV14
D gene: TRBD1
CDR3 protein: CASSPEGASRAAFF
CDR3 DNA: TGTGCCAGCAGCCCCGAGGGGGCCTCACGGGCAGCTTTCTTT

J gene: TRBJ2-2
clone size: once
V gene: TRBV11-3
D gene: TRBD2
CDR3 protein: CASSSGGGANTGELFF
CDR3 DNA: TGTGCCAGCAGCTCCGGGGGGGGCGCGAACACCGGGGAGCTGTTTTTT

J gene: TRBJ2-7
clone size: NA
V gene: TRBV18
D gene: NA
CDR3 protein: CASSPPRRLPSYEQYF
CDR3 DNA: TGTGCCAGCTCACCACCGAGGAGACTTCCGTCCTACGAGCAGTACTTC

J gene: TRBJ2-1
clone size: NA
V gene: TRBV11-2
D gene: NA
CDR3 protein: CASSSGGTVQAYNEQFF
CDR3 DNA: TGTGCCAGCAGCTCCGGGGGAACAGTGCAGGCCTACAATGAGCAGTTCTTC

J gene: TRBJ2-7
clone size: NA
V gene: TRBV28
D gene: NA
CDR3 protein: CASSTGTLYEQYF
CDR3 DNA: TGTGCCAGCAGCACCGGGACACTTTACGAGCAGTACTTC

J gene: TRBJ2-1
clone size: once
V gene: TRBV5-1
D gene: NA
CDR3 protein: CASSLGGPQDEQFF
CDR3 DNA: TGCGCCAGCAGCTTGGGGGGACCTCAGGATGAGCAGTTCTTC

J gene: TRBJ1-4
clone size: NA
V gene: TRBV7-8
D gene: TRBD1
CDR3 protein: CASSYGTGAEKLFF
CDR3 DNA: TGTGCCAGCAGCTACGGGACAGGGGCTGAAAAACTGTTTTTT

J gene: TRBJ2-7
clone size: NA
V gene: TRBV3-1/TRBV3-2
D gene: TRBD2
CDR3 protein: CASSSSSLLAGARDEQYF
CDR3 DNA: TGTGCCAGCAGCTCCTCCTCATTACTAGCGGGGGCCCGGGACGAGCAGTACTTC

J gene: TRBJ1-1
clone size: NA
V gene: TRBV19
D gene: NA
CDR3 protein: CASSIGTANTEAFF
CDR3 DNA: TGTGCCAGTAGTATAGGGACTGCGAACACTGAAGCTTTCTTT

J gene: TRBJ1-2
clone size: NA
V gene: TRBV6-6
D gene: NA
CDR3 protein: CASSPAYGYTF
CDR3 DNA: TGTGCCAGCAGCCCCGCCTATGGCTACACCTTC

J gene: TRBJ2-6
clone size: NA
V gene: TRBV25-1
D gene: NA
CDR3 protein: CASSGRGWANVLTF
CDR3 DNA: TGTGCCAGCAGTGGGAGGGGATGGGCCAACGTCCTGACTTTC

J gene: TRBJ1-1
clone size: NA
V gene: TRBV5-1
D gene: TRBD1
CDR3 protein: CASSLWDSIHTEAFF
CDR3 DNA: TGCGCCAGCAGCTTATGGGACAGCATCCACACTGAAGCTTTCTTT

J gene: TRBJ1-3
clone size: NA
V gene: TRBV27
D gene: NA
CDR3 protein: CASSFDGRGTIYF
CDR3 DNA: TGTGCCAGCAGTTTCGACGGCCGCGGCACCATATATTTT

J gene: TRBJ2-1
clone size: NA
V gene: TRBV6-5
D gene: NA
CDR3 protein: CASSSRRGSYNEQFF
CDR3 DNA: TGTGCCAGCAGTAGCCGACGGGGGTCCTACAATGAGCAGTTCTTC

J gene: TRBJ1-4
clone size: NA
V gene: TRBV9
D gene: NA
CDR3 protein: CASSVAMGAIGEKLFF
CDR3 DNA: TGTGCCAGCAGCGTAGCTATGGGGGCTATAGGGGAAAAACTGTTTTTT

J gene: TRBJ2-7
clone size: NA
V gene: TRBV10-3
D gene: NA
CDR3 protein: CAISESRTSYEQYF
CDR3 DNA: TGTGCCATCAGTGAGTCGAGGACAAGCTACGAGCAGTACTTC

J gene: TRBJ2-3
clone size: NA
V gene: TRBV3-1/TRBV3-2
D gene: TRBD2
CDR3 protein: CASSQSRGVNTQYF
CDR3 DNA: TGTGCCAGCAGCCAAAGTCGGGGGGTCAATACGCAGTATTTT